The next 22 T cell receptor beta chains were all read from a single sample in a study of blood T cell repertoires in COVID-19 (TCRdb year 2020). Library construction relied on the immunoSEQ multiplex PCR assay. Sourced from immuneACCESS, this table was stored by TCRdb with only in-frame sequences that have V and J called. A share of the clones is absent; for the studies checked, an unresolved V gene accounts for under half, and the remainder has no known explanation. The sample table lists approximately 330,000 clones, approximately 90% of them with a count of one. The ten largest clones add up to 4% of the sample. Sequencing used peripheral blood. The receptor source for this set is a woman aged 45-65 years with active or convalescent COVID-19.

This chain uses TRBV2 with TRBJ2-7; no definite D call. CDR3 size: 14 residues. Germline V gene lookup returns CDR1 SNHLY and CDR2 FYNNEI. Trimming cost V 0 bases and J 3 bases, with 9 bases left between them. The CDR3 loop reads CASSEAVRSYEQYF. CDR3 DNA sequence: TGTGCCAGCAGTGAAGCCGTTAGAAGCTACGAGCAGTACTTC.

V and J are TRBV7-6 and TRBJ2-3; 9 positions match TRBD2. Germline CDR1 SGHVS, CDR2 FNYEAQ. CDR3 length: 17 amino acids. V shed 1 base, J shed 2 bases, and the junction held 7 bases outside the gene matches. In DNA form, the CDR3 reads TGTGCCAGCAGCTTAGTTGCTAGCGGGACGACCACAGATACGCAGTATTTT. Protein sequence: CASSLVASGTTTDTQYF. Full variable domain (rest looked up from reference TRBV7-6 and TRBJ2-3): GAGVSQSPRYKVTKRGQDVALRCDPISGHVSLYWYRQALGQGPEFLTYFNYEAQQDKSGLPNDRFSAERPEGSISTLTIQRTEQRDSAMYRCASSLVASGTTTDTQYFGPGTRLTVL.

This chain joins TRBV5-1 and TRBJ2-3, with unresolved D. The length of the CDR3 is 14 residues. Trimming shortened V by 5 bases and J by 4 bases, and 14 bases separated the two germline ends. Germline V gives CDR1 SGHRS, CDR2 YFSETQ. CDR3 bases: TGCGCCAGCAGTTCAGTGGGCCCTCCAGATACGCAGTATTTT. This sequence encodes CASSSVGPPDTQYF.

The CDR3 nucleotides read TGTGCCAGCAGCTTAACACAGACATATAATTCACCCCTCCACTTT. Encoded protein: CASSLTQTYNSPLHF. This sequence joins TRBV7-6 and TRBJ1-6, with D unresolved. CDR1 is SGHVS and CDR2 is FNYEAQ in the germline V gene. This CDR3 region has 15 residues. V was clipped by 2 bases and J by 4 bases, with 9 bases between them. Drawing the rest from reference TRBV7-6 and TRBJ1-6, the complete variable domain is GAGVSQSPRYKVTKRGQDVALRCDPISGHVSLYWYRQALGQGPEFLTYFNYEAQQDKSGLPNDRFSAERPEGSISTLTIQRTEQRDSAMYRCASSLTQTYNSPLHFGNGTRLTVT.

This clone was seen only once. This chain connects TRBV15 to TRBJ2-1; 7 positions agree with TRBD1. The CDR3 has 14 residues. Germline lookup yields CDR1 LNHNV and CDR2 YYDKDF (reference sequence). V was clipped by 0 bases and J by 10 bases; unmatched bases: 6. The CDR3 coding sequence is TGTGCCACCAGCAGAGATCAGGGGGTATGGGAGCAGTTCTTC. Its protein product is CATSRDQGVWEQFF.

The CDR3 protein is CASSRDSLSGANVLTF. The CDR3 nucleotides are TGTGCCAGCAGCCGGGACAGCCTGTCTGGGGCCAACGTCCTGACTTTC. The chain links TRBV19 to TRBJ2-6, with TRBD1 matching 7 bases. J lost 1 base, V lost 9 bases, and 9 bases had no gene match. This CDR3 has 16 residues. Germline values: CDR1 LNHDA, CDR2 SQIVND (reference sequence).

The V gene is TRBV21-1, the J gene TRBJ1-1; TRBD1, as called in the table, went unchecked against the DNA. TRBV21-1 is assigned pseudogene status. The CDR3 sequence is 18 residues long. CDR3: CASSLAPWGRGPNTEAFF. Here the CDR3 DNA reads TGTGCCAGCAGTCTAGCTCCCTGGGGCAGGGGCCCCAACACTGAAGCTTTCTTT.

The chain has TRBV6-2 or TRBV6-3 and TRBJ2-1, with D hard to call. Germline lookup yields CDR1 MNHEY and CDR2 SVGEGT. The CDR3 extends over 11 amino acids. Trimming removed 5 bases at V and 9 bases at J, with 8 bases between. CDR3 DNA sequence: TGTGCCAGCAGTCGAGGAGTTGAGCAGTTCTTC. This translates into CASSRGVEQFF.

The table lists this clone with a count of one. J is TRBJ2-3 and V is TRBV29-1, with a possible D match to TRBD2 (6 bases). CDR3 length: 12 amino acids. V was pared by 4 bases and J by 4 bases, with 9 bases between. Germline V lookup: CDR1 SQVTM, CDR2 ANQGSEA. CDR3 sequence: CSVAREADTQYF. The CDR3 region has the DNA TGCAGCGTTGCCAGGGAGGCAGATACGCAGTATTTT.

V gene TRBV11-2 combines with J gene TRBJ1-2; 9 nucleotides align to TRBD1. CDR1 is SGHAT and CDR2 is FQNNGV in the germline V gene. Losses at the gene ends were 5 bases for V and 6 bases for J; bases not matched to a gene: 10. This CDR3 is 15 amino acids long. As DNA, the CDR3 is TGTGCCAGCAGCCCAGGGCCCTGGACAGGGGATGGCTACACCTTC. It is translated as CASSPGPWTGDGYTF.

This clone occurred once. The chain links TRBV14 to TRBJ2-2; D uncertain. Germline V lookup: CDR1 SGHDN, CDR2 FVKESK. Trimming cost V 4 bases and J 5 bases, with 11 bases left between them. The CDR3 consists of 14 residues. DNA for the CDR3: TGTGCCAGCAGCCCCCGACACGGAACCGGGGAGCTGTTTTTT. It is translated as CASSPRHGTGELFF.

The rearrangement joins TRBV3-1 (or the pseudogene TRBV3-2) to TRBJ2-7; D unresolved. CDR3 length: 16 amino acids. V dropped 1 base and J dropped 2 bases, with 15 bases sitting between them. Looked up from germline, CDR1 is LGHDT and CDR2 is YNNKEL (reference sequence). CDR3 in DNA: TGTGCCAGCAGCCAAGTAGCATCCGGCCTCCCCTACGAGCAGTACTTC. The encoded protein is CASSQVASGLPYEQYF.

J is TRBJ1-2 and V is TRBV28; no reliable D call. CDR1 is MDHEN, CDR2 SYDVKM, per germline. V lost 3 bases, J lost 8 bases, and 22 bases lay in between. The CDR3 is made up of 16 amino acids. The CDR3 nucleotides are TGTGCCAGCAGTTTCGGGGTTCAACAGTGGGCTCAGGGCTACACCTTC. This codes for CASSFGVQQWAQGYTF.

The chain carries TRBV18 and TRBJ2-7, with D possibly being TRBD2 (5 bases). The V end was cut by 3 bases, the J end by 13 bases, with 16 bases between. Germline V CDR1 and CDR2: KGHSH, LQKENI. The CDR3 length is 12 residues. Here the CDR3 DNA reads TGTGCCAGCTCACCGGGAGTTTCCTCCCAATACTTC. Translated: CASSPGVSSQYF.

The chain couples TRBV9 to TRBJ2-6, with D tentatively TRBD1 (5 bases). The CDR3 runs 17 residues. With 5 bases removed from V and 0 bases from J, the gap between germline ends came to 15 bases. Per the germline V gene, CDR1 is SGDLS and CDR2 is YYNGEE. CDR3 sequence (DNA): TGTGCCAGCAGTCAGGGCCAGGACATCTCTGGGGCCAACGTCCTGACTTTC. Its protein is CASSQGQDISGANVLTF.

The V gene is TRBV28, the J gene TRBJ2-7, with unresolved D. The length of the CDR3 is 11 residues. From germline, CDR1 is MDHEN and CDR2 SYDVKM. Trimming took 5 bases from V and 4 from J, leaving 6 bases between them. Written as DNA, the CDR3 is TGTGCCAGCAGTGAAGAGTACGAGCAGTACTTC. Its protein is CASSEEYEQYF.

V and J are TRBV6-5 and TRBJ1-2; 8 positions match TRBD1. With 6 bases clipped from V and 8 bases from J, the junction kept 2 bases outside the gene matches. The CDR3 is made up of 11 amino acids. Germline V gives CDR1 MNHEY, CDR2 SVGAGI. The CDR3 DNA reads as TGTGCCAGCAGACAGGGGGTGGGCTACACCTTC. Amino acids: CASRQGVGYTF.

The chain links TRBV30 to TRBJ2-2; TRBD1 matches 7 bases. This CDR3 comprises 15 residues. CDR1 GTSNPN and CDR2 SVGIG come from the germline V gene (reference sequence). The V gene end was trimmed by 0 bases and the J gene end by 3 bases; junction bases not matched to a gene: 4. CDR3 amino acids: CAWSVLQGYTGELFF. In nucleotides, the CDR3 is TGTGCCTGGAGTGTACTACAGGGGTACACCGGGGAGCTGTTTTTT. Together with reference TRBV30 and TRBJ2-2, the CDR3 gives the full variable domain: SQTIHQWPATLVQPVGSPLSLECTVEGTSNPNLYWYRQAAGRGLQLLFYSVGIGQISSEVPQNLSASRPQDRQFILSSKKLLLSDSGFYLCAWSVLQGYTGELFFGEGSRLTVL.

The chain couples TRBV5-1 to TRBJ2-7, with a possible D match to TRBD1 (5 bases). In germline, CDR1 is SGHRS, CDR2 YFSETQ. The V end lost 2 bases, the J end lost 3 bases, and 9 bases lay between the germline ends. The CDR3 totals 13 residues. CDR3 in DNA: TGCGCCAGCAGCTTCCCAGGGAACTACGAGCAGTACTTC. Amino acids: CASSFPGNYEQYF.

The rearrangement joins TRBV20-1 to TRBJ1-1; D is uncertain. Germline V gives CDR1 DFQATT, CDR2 SNEGSKA (reference sequence). This CDR3 has 11 residues. V was trimmed by 5 bases and J by 6 bases, leaving 10 bases between them. The CDR3 here is CSAVQVPEAFF. CDR3 bases: TGCAGTGCTGTACAAGTACCTGAAGCTTTCTTT.

The chain is built from TRBV4-2 and TRBJ1-6, with unresolved D. V was shortened by 0 bases and J by 8 bases, with 14 bases between the two germline ends. Germline V gene data show CDR1 as LGHNA and CDR2 as YNFKEQ. This CDR3 has 16 amino acids. This CDR3 reads CASSQEVSGWYSPLHF. The CDR3 nucleotides read TGTGCCAGCAGCCAAGAAGTTTCCGGTTGGTATTCACCCCTCCACTTT.

V and J are TRBV3-1 (or the pseudogene TRBV3-2) and TRBJ1-1; D gene uncertain. This CDR3 has 12 amino acids. CDR1 and CDR2 (germline): LGHDT, YNNKEL (reference sequence). V lost 3 bases and J 8 bases, leaving 10 bases between the germline ends. Written as DNA, the CDR3 is TGTGCCAGCAGCCAGGGGAGGCTCGAAGCTTTCTTT. It is translated as CASSQGRLEAFF.